These 25 T cell receptor beta chains originate from one sample sequenced in a study of patients and donors after allogeneic stem cell transplantation. TCRdb re-called the RT-PCR reads through MiXCR, storing one row per CDR3 protein. In the table there are about 960,000 distinct CDR3 sequences, roughly 18% of which are singletons. The sequenced material came from blood, either unsorted or a sorted T cell fraction (not recorded which). All receptors derive from a human donor who was either an allogeneic HSCT recipient or a stem cell or donor lymphocyte infusion donor (not recorded which). It is not recorded whose cells these are; they may come from a transplant donor.

This clonotype was counted at least ten times. This chain links TRBV12-3 or TRBV12-4 with TRBJ2-4; 8 bases map to TRBD2. J lost 4 bases, V lost 2 bases, and 7 bases had no gene match. The CDR3 loop spans 16 amino acids. CDR3 amino acids: CASSLFVERGKNIQYF. The CDR3 coding sequence is TGTGCCAGCAGTTTATTTGTTGAGCGGGGGAAAAACATTCAGTACTTC.

The J gene is TRBJ1-1, the V gene TRBV20-1; D is ambiguous. This CDR3 region has 11 residues. The germline gives CDR1 DFQATT, CDR2 SNEGSKA (reference sequence). Trimming removed 4 bases at V and 5 bases at J, with 8 bases between. The CDR3 region is CSAKGWTEAFF. In nucleotides, the CDR3 is TGCAGTGCTAAAGGATGGACTGAAGCTTTCTTT.

This clonotype was counted at least ten times. The chain has TRBV12-3 or TRBV12-4 and TRBJ1-3, with 9 bases matching TRBD1. This CDR3 has 14 residues. The V and J ends lost 6 bases and 4 bases, in that order; junction bases with no gene match: 4. CDR3 DNA: TGTGCCAGCAGACAACAGGGGGCGGGAAACACCATATATTTT. Its protein product is CASRQQGAGNTIYF.

This sequence joins TRBV5-1 and TRBJ2-3; 10 positions match TRBD2. This CDR3 is built from 16 residues. CDR1 SGHRS and CDR2 YFSETQ come from the germline V gene. The V and J ends lost 8 bases and 6 bases, in that order; junction bases with no gene match: 15. The CDR3 DNA sequence: TGCGCCAGTACTCTTACGACTAGCGGGCTCCTGGATACGCAGTATTTT. Translating gives CASTLTTSGLLDTQYF.

The chain joins TRBV6-2 or TRBV6-3 to TRBJ2-7, with a tentative D call TRBD1 (7 bases). The CDR3 is 14 amino acids. Trimming took off 0 bases at V and 9 bases at J, with 15 bases between the two ends. Germline values: CDR1 MNHEY, CDR2 SVGEGT. CDR3 protein: CASSYSGQGGVQYF. The CDR3 DNA reads as TGTGCCAGCAGTTACTCCGGCCAGGGGGGTGTGCAGTACTTC.

The chain links TRBV18 to TRBJ2-1; tentative D call: TRBD1 (6 bases). The germline V and J ends were trimmed by 5 bases and 0 bases, with 11 bases remaining between them. Germline V gene sequence: CDR1 KGHSH, CDR2 LQKENI. The CDR3 covers 15 residues. In DNA, the CDR3 is TGTGCCAGCTCAACAGGACAGAGCTCCTACAATGAGCAGTTCTTC. It encodes CASSTGQSSYNEQFF.

The chain has TRBV7-2 and TRBJ2-4, with TRBD2 matching over 8 bases. Germline CDR1 SGHTA, CDR2 FQGNSA. Trimming removed 2 bases from V and 7 bases from J; junction bases left unmatched: 13. This CDR3 has 17 amino acids. CDR3: CASSLLSLRGAGNIQYF. CDR3 DNA: TGTGCCAGCAGCTTATTGTCCTTGCGGGGGGCCGGGAACATTCAGTACTTC.

This clonotype was seen a few times. J is TRBJ2-7 and V is TRBV6-1, with 8 bases fitting TRBD2. Looked up from germline, CDR1 is MNHNS and CDR2 is SASEGT. The junction had 3 bases not matched to a gene; V was cut back by 3 bases and J by 2 bases. This CDR3 is built from 14 residues. CDR3 sequence reads: CASSDTSGAYEQYF. CDR3 DNA sequence: TGTGCCAGCAGTGATACTAGCGGAGCCTACGAGCAGTACTTC.

This clonotype has just a few counts. The gene calls are TRBV24-1 and TRBJ2-1; TRBD2 aligns across 9 bases. Trimming cost V 3 bases and J 2 bases; bases outside gene matches: 7. CDR3 size: 17 residues. Germline V gene data show CDR1 as KGHDR and CDR2 as SFDVKD. CDR3 in DNA: TGTGCCACCAGTGATGGACTAGCGTCCCCTACCTACAATGAGCAGTTCTTC. Residues: CATSDGLASPTYNEQFF.

J is TRBJ2-1 and V is TRBV4-2, with D possibly being TRBD1 or TRBD2 (6 bases each). The CDR3 has 15 residues. With 0 bases removed from V and 7 bases from J, the gap between germline ends came to 13 bases. From germline, CDR1 is LGHNA and CDR2 YNFKEQ. The CDR3 region is CASSQEGGRGNEQFF. In nucleotides, the CDR3 is TGTGCCAGCAGCCAAGAAGGGGGGCGAGGGAATGAGCAGTTCTTC.

V and J are TRBV6-1 and TRBJ2-7, with 16 bases that match TRBD2. The trim removed 6 bases at V and 0 bases at J, leaving 11 bases unmatched. In germline, CDR1 is MNHNS, CDR2 SASEGT. The CDR3 is made up of 19 amino acids. CDR3 nucleotide sequence: TGTGCCAGCAGCCATGCGCCGGGACTAGCGGGAGGGGGCTCCTACGAGCAGTACTTC. Protein product: CASSHAPGLAGGGSYEQYF.

The chain joins TRBV7-9 to TRBJ1-5, with D perhaps TRBD1 (5 bases). Germline-derived CDR1 and CDR2 are SEHNR and FQNEAQ (reference sequence). There are 17 residues in the CDR3. V lost 1 base and J 2 bases, leaving 15 bases between the germline ends. The chain's CDR3 is CASSLELSGLGNQPQHF. The CDR3 bases are TGTGCCAGCAGCTTAGAATTGTCGGGGCTAGGCAATCAGCCCCAGCATTTT.

This clonotype was seen a few times. The chain couples TRBV5-1 to TRBJ1-2, with unresolved D. The CDR3 is 14 amino acids. Trimming pared 1 base from V and 4 bases from J, leaving 11 bases between. The germline V gene encodes CDR1 SGHRS and CDR2 YFSETQ. CDR3 region: CASSLRADSYGYTF. For the CDR3, the DNA is TGCGCCAGCAGCTTGAGGGCGGATTCCTATGGCTACACCTTC. The variable domain in full, completed from reference TRBV5-1 and TRBJ1-2, reads KAGVTQTPRYLIKTRGQQVTLSCSPISGHRSVSWYQQTPGQGLQFLFEYFSETQRNKGNFPGRFSGRQFSNSRSEMNVSTLELGDSALYLCASSLRADSYGYTFGSGTRLTVV.

This clonotype was recorded at least ten times. The gene calls are TRBV12-3 or TRBV12-4 and TRBJ2-2; no firm D call. The CDR3 has 14 amino acids. V gave up 5 bases and J gave up 5 bases, with 12 bases separating them. The CDR3 spells CASSARRSTGELFF. CDR3 bases: TGTGCCAGCAGTGCACGGAGATCTACCGGGGAGCTGTTTTTT.

The CDR3 coding sequence is TGCAGTGCTAGAACGGGCGGATCTATGGGGAACACCATATATTTT. Residues: CSARTGGSMGNTIYF. V is TRBV20-1 and J is TRBJ1-3; D call uncertain. This CDR3 is built from 15 residues. Trimming took off 2 bases at V and 7 bases at J, with 18 bases between the two ends. Germline V gene lookup returns CDR1 DFQATT and CDR2 SNEGSKA (reference sequence).

This clonotype was detected a few times. The gene calls are TRBV12-3 or TRBV12-4 and TRBJ1-2, with 8 bases fitting TRBD1. Trimming at V came to 6 bases and at J to 3 bases, leaving 6 bases not matched to a gene. The CDR3 has 14 amino acids. CDR3 sequence (DNA): TGTGCCAGCAGGAAAGACAGGGGACACTATGGCTACACCTTC. Residues: CASRKDRGHYGYTF.

J is TRBJ2-7 and V is TRBV2; D gene unclear. Germline V gene data show CDR1 as SNHLY and CDR2 as FYNNEI. The CDR3 is 13 residues long. The V and J ends lost 5 bases and 0 bases respectively, with 8 bases between them. The CDR3 spells CASSKTLSYEQYF. CDR3 DNA sequence: TGTGCCAGCAGTAAGACCCTCTCCTACGAGCAGTACTTC.

This clonotype has just a few counts. The genes are TRBV25-1 and TRBJ2-1; 8 positions match TRBD1. Losses at the gene ends were 3 bases for V and 13 bases for J; bases not matched to a gene: 5. There are 12 residues in the CDR3. Per germline, CDR1 MGHDK and CDR2 SYGVNS. CDR3: CASSDAGQGQFF. The CDR3 DNA follows: TGTGCCAGCAGTGACGCCGGACAGGGCCAGTTCTTC.

This clonotype was observed a handful of times. V is TRBV4-2 and J is TRBJ1-1; 8 bases fit TRBD1. CDR3 length: 15 amino acids. Looked up from germline, CDR1 is LGHNA and CDR2 is YNFKEQ. J gave up 1 base and V 0 bases, and 1 base lay outside the gene matches. The CDR3 DNA is TGTGCCAGCAGCCAAGATGGACAGGGGAACACTGAAGCTTTCTTT. It encodes CASSQDGQGNTEAFF.

This chain connects TRBV11-1 to TRBJ1-1; the D is unclear. Deletions cut 5 bases from V and 7 bases from J, with 14 bases between. Germline CDR1 is SGHAT and CDR2 is FQDESV (reference sequence). CDR3 length: 13 amino acids. This CDR3 reads CASSPDLFFEAFF. In DNA form, the CDR3 reads TGTGCCAGCAGCCCGGACCTTTTTTTTGAAGCTTTCTTT.

This clonotype was counted between two and nine times. The chain employs TRBV29-1 and TRBJ2-7, with 10 bases identical to TRBD2. Losses at the gene ends were 5 bases for V and 2 bases for J; bases not matched to a gene: 3. Germline loops: CDR1 SQVTM, CDR2 ANQGSEA. The CDR3 contains 13 residues. The CDR3 region is CSVPSGSAYEQYF. CDR3 DNA: TGCAGCGTTCCTAGCGGGAGTGCCTACGAGCAGTACTTC.

The CDR3 DNA sequence: TGTGCCAGCAGCTCGGGACTATTCACAGATACGCAGTATTTT. Its protein is CASSSGLFTDTQYF. The chain links TRBV11-2 to TRBJ2-3; 7 bases align to TRBD2. This CDR3 has 14 residues. Germline loops: CDR1 SGHAT, CDR2 FQNNGV. V trimming: 4 bases; J trimming: 2 bases; junction bases outside the gene matches: 3.

The chain links TRBV27 to TRBJ2-7; TRBD1 matches at 7 bases. CDR3 length: 15 amino acids. J gave up 5 bases and V 0 bases, and 7 bases lay outside the gene matches. The V gene's germline CDR1 is MNHEY and CDR2 SMNVEV (reference sequence). The CDR3 protein is CASSLSGDRADEQYF. CDR3 nucleotide sequence: TGTGCCAGCAGTTTATCGGGAGACAGGGCCGACGAGCAGTACTTC.

This clonotype has a handful of counts. The V and J genes are TRBV6-5 and TRBJ1-2; D is uncertain. Germline-derived CDR1 and CDR2 are MNHEY and SVGAGI. The CDR3 runs 12 residues. V lost 6 bases and J 3 bases, leaving 8 bases between the germline ends. CDR3 amino acids: CASSRKDYGYTF. For the CDR3, the DNA is TGTGCCAGCAGCCGGAAGGACTATGGCTACACCTTC.

This clonotype was seen a handful of times. V is TRBV5-6 and J is TRBJ1-2, with D tentatively TRBD1 (6 bases). Germline CDR1 SGHDT, CDR2 YYEEEE. The CDR3 totals 16 residues. V lost 4 bases, J lost 4 bases, and 20 bases lay in between. CDR3 in amino acids: CASSPLEQGGTYGYTF. CDR3 DNA: TGTGCCAGCAGCCCCTTGGAACAGGGTGGTACCTATGGCTACACCTTC.